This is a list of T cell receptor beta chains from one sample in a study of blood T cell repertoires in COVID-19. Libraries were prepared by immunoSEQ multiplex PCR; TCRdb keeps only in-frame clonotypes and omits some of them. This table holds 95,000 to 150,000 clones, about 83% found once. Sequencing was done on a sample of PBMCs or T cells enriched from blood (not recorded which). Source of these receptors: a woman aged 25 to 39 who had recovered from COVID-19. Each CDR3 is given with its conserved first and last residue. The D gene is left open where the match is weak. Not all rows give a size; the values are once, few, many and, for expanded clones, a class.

CDR3nt: TGTGCCAGCAGCGATCGACTAGAAAGAGGGCAGTTCTTC
CDR3aa: CASSDRLERGQFF
len: 13
d_gene: -
j_gene: TRBJ2-1
v_gene: TRBV9
abundance: -

CDR3nt: TGCGCCAGCAGCCAATGGCGACATAAGGATGAGCAGTTCTTC
CDR3aa: CASSQWRHKDEQFF
len: 14
d_gene: -
j_gene: TRBJ2-1
v_gene: TRBV4-1
abundance: -

CDR3nt: TGTGCCACCAGCAGGGGGGGTATGGACTCCTACGAGCAGTACTTC
CDR3aa: CATSRGGMDSYEQYF
len: 15
d_gene: -
j_gene: TRBJ2-7
v_gene: TRBV15
abundance: many

CDR3nt: TGTGCCTGGAGTGATTTGGCGGGGAGGGATGAAAAACTGTTTTTT
CDR3aa: CAWSDLAGRDEKLFF
len: 15
d_gene: -
j_gene: TRBJ1-4
v_gene: TRBV30
abundance: once

CDR3nt: TGTGCCAGCAGCGTAGCTACTTCTAGGAACAATGAGCAGTTCTTC
CDR3aa: CASSVATSRNNEQFF
len: 15
d_gene: -
j_gene: TRBJ2-1
v_gene: TRBV9
abundance: -

CDR3nt: TGTGCCAGCAGTGGACTTTGGACAGCGTCAACTCAGAACACTGAAGCTTTCTTT
CDR3aa: CASSGLWTASTQNTEAFF
len: 18
d_gene: -
j_gene: TRBJ1-1
v_gene: TRBV28
abundance: -

CDR3nt: TGTGCCAGCAGTTCTAACCCAGGGTGGAACTATGGCTACACCTTC
CDR3aa: CASSSNPGWNYGYTF
len: 15
d_gene: -
j_gene: TRBJ1-2
v_gene: TRBV25-1
abundance: -

CDR3nt: TGCAGCGCCCTATCCTTTCCAAGCACAGATACGCAGTATTTT
CDR3aa: CSALSFPSTDTQYF
len: 14
d_gene: -
j_gene: TRBJ2-3
v_gene: TRBV29-1
abundance: -

CDR3nt: TGTGCCAGTAGTACCAAAAGGGGTGGTCGGGACAATGAGCAGTTCTTC
CDR3aa: CASSTKRGGRDNEQFF
len: 16
d_gene: -
j_gene: TRBJ2-1
v_gene: TRBV19
abundance: -

CDR3nt: TGTGCCAGCAGCTTAGGGAGGGGCTCCTACAATGAGCAGTTCTTC
CDR3aa: CASSLGRGSYNEQFF
len: 15
d_gene: -
j_gene: TRBJ2-1
v_gene: TRBV11-2
abundance: -

CDR3nt: TGTGCCAGTAGTATTCGGACACATAGCAATCAGCCCCAGCATTTT
CDR3aa: CASSIRTHSNQPQHF
len: 15
d_gene: -
j_gene: TRBJ1-5
v_gene: TRBV19
abundance: -

CDR3nt: TGTGCCAGCAGCTTAGGCCGGGGCGAGCAGTACTTC
CDR3aa: CASSLGRGEQYF
len: 12
d_gene: -
j_gene: TRBJ2-7
v_gene: TRBV7-9
abundance: -

CDR3nt: TGTGCCAGCAGCTTAGATATATACAATGAGCAGTTCTTC
CDR3aa: CASSLDIYNEQFF
len: 13
d_gene: -
j_gene: TRBJ2-1
v_gene: TRBV11-3
abundance: -

CDR3nt: TGTGCCAGTAGTATAGTAGCGGGTGGGGGGTACAATGAGCAGTTCTTC
CDR3aa: CASSIVAGGGYNEQFF
len: 16
d_gene: TRBD2
j_gene: TRBJ2-1
v_gene: TRBV19
abundance: few

CDR3nt: TGTGCCAGCAGTTCGTTAGGGGGGGCAAACAATTCACCCCTCCACTTT
CDR3aa: CASSSLGGANNSPLHF
len: 16
d_gene: -
j_gene: TRBJ1-6
v_gene: TRBV27
abundance: -

CDR3nt: TGTGCCAGCAGTCCTCAGGGGGCTGGGCAGTACTTC
CDR3aa: CASSPQGAGQYF
len: 12
d_gene: TRBD1
j_gene: TRBJ2-7
v_gene: TRBV5-6
abundance: -

CDR3nt: TGCGCCAGCAGCTTCACGGGAGACATGACAGATACGCAGTATTTT
CDR3aa: CASSFTGDMTDTQYF
len: 15
d_gene: -
j_gene: TRBJ2-3
v_gene: TRBV5-1
abundance: once

CDR3nt: TGTGCCAGCAGTTTAAGGGACAGGGGTACAGATACGCAGTATTTT
CDR3aa: CASSLRDRGTDTQYF
len: 15
d_gene: TRBD1
j_gene: TRBJ2-3
v_gene: TRBV27
abundance: once

CDR3nt: TGTGCCAGCAGTTTTCGACAACTCCGTGAAGCTTTCTTT
CDR3aa: CASSFRQLREAFF
len: 13
d_gene: -
j_gene: TRBJ1-1
v_gene: TRBV28
abundance: -

CDR3nt: TGTGCCAGCAGGGACACTAACTATGGCTACACCTTC
CDR3aa: CASRDTNYGYTF
len: 12
d_gene: -
j_gene: TRBJ1-2
v_gene: TRBV9
abundance: -

CDR3nt: TGCGCCAGCACTGGACTAGCGGAGCTAGCCAAAAACATTCAGTACTTC
CDR3aa: CASTGLAELAKNIQYF
len: 16
d_gene: TRBD2
j_gene: TRBJ2-4
v_gene: TRBV10-2
abundance: -

CDR3nt: TGTGCCAGTAGTATTCGGAGTGGGCAGGGAAGTAATTCACCCCTCCACTTT
CDR3aa: CASSIRSGQGSNSPLHF
len: 17
d_gene: -
j_gene: TRBJ1-6
v_gene: TRBV19
abundance: -

CDR3nt: TGTGCCAGCAGAGGCAGGCAGCCCCAGCATTTT
CDR3aa: CASRGRQPQHF
len: 11
d_gene: -
j_gene: TRBJ1-5
v_gene: TRBV2
abundance: once

CDR3nt: TGTGCCACACCAGGGAAAACCCAGTACTTC
CDR3aa: CATPGKTQYF
len: 10
d_gene: -
j_gene: TRBJ2-5
v_gene: TRBV24-1
abundance: -

CDR3nt: TGTGCCAGCAGATTAAGCGGGAGCTTAGCAGATACGCAGTATTTT
CDR3aa: CASRLSGSLADTQYF
len: 15
d_gene: TRBD2
j_gene: TRBJ2-3
v_gene: TRBV28
abundance: -

CDR3nt: TGCGCCAGCAGCAGACAGGGGTCGACGACTGAAGCTTTCTTT
CDR3aa: CASSRQGSTTEAFF
len: 14
d_gene: TRBD1
j_gene: TRBJ1-1
v_gene: TRBV5-1
abundance: -

CDR3nt: TGTGCCAGCAGCGCCATAGGACAGGTTCTCTCTGGAAACACCATATATTTT
CDR3aa: CASSAIGQVLSGNTIYF
len: 17
d_gene: TRBD1
j_gene: TRBJ1-3
v_gene: TRBV9
abundance: -

CDR3nt: TGCGCCAGCAGCCCGGGACTCTTCCGCTACGAGCAGTACTTC
CDR3aa: CASSPGLFRYEQYF
len: 14
d_gene: -
j_gene: TRBJ2-7
v_gene: TRBV4-1
abundance: -

CDR3nt: TGCGCCAGCAGCTTGGGGGGGCAGGGTCCCGAGGGGGAGCAGTACTTC
CDR3aa: CASSLGGQGPEGEQYF
len: 16
d_gene: -
j_gene: TRBJ2-7
v_gene: TRBV5-1
abundance: few

CDR3nt: TGTGCCAGTAGTTTACAGGGGGAGGCCTACAATGAGCAGTTCTTC
CDR3aa: CASSLQGEAYNEQFF
len: 15
d_gene: TRBD1
j_gene: TRBJ2-1
v_gene: TRBV19
abundance: -

CDR3nt: TGTGCCAGCAGTCTTCGGACAGGGTCGTTGGAACACTACCCTACAGATACGCAGTATTTT
CDR3aa: CASSLRTGSLEHYPTDTQYF
len: 20
d_gene: TRBD1
j_gene: TRBJ2-3
v_gene: TRBV27
abundance: -

CDR3nt: TGTGCCAGCAGCCCACTACAAAGACAGTTCTATGGCTACACCTTC
CDR3aa: CASSPLQRQFYGYTF
len: 15
d_gene: -
j_gene: TRBJ1-2
v_gene: TRBV11-2
abundance: -

CDR3nt: TGTGCCAGCAGTTGGACTAGCGGAAACAATGAGCAGTTCTTC
CDR3aa: CASSWTSGNNEQFF
len: 14
d_gene: TRBD2
j_gene: TRBJ2-1
v_gene: TRBV7-2
abundance: -

CDR3nt: TGTGCCAGCAGTGAAGCGTCCAGGGGTCAGCCCCAGCATTTT
CDR3aa: CASSEASRGQPQHF
len: 14
d_gene: -
j_gene: TRBJ1-5
v_gene: TRBV2
abundance: -

CDR3nt: TGCGCCAGCAGCCAGGCCGGGACTAGCGGGAGCTACAATGAGCAGTTCTTC
CDR3aa: CASSQAGTSGSYNEQFF
len: 17
d_gene: TRBD2
j_gene: TRBJ2-1
v_gene: TRBV23-1
abundance: -

CDR3nt: TGCGCCAGCAGCTGGACGCCAGGGGAAAGTTCACCCCTCCACTTT
CDR3aa: CASSWTPGESSPLHF
len: 15
d_gene: -
j_gene: TRBJ1-6
v_gene: TRBV5-1
abundance: -

CDR3nt: TGTGCCAGCAGTAATTCCCACTATGGCTACACCTTC
CDR3aa: CASSNSHYGYTF
len: 12
d_gene: -
j_gene: TRBJ1-2
v_gene: TRBV7-8
abundance: -

CDR3nt: TGTGCCAGCAGCTCGGCCCCCACTAGCGGCTACTCCTACGAGCAGTACTTC
CDR3aa: CASSSAPTSGYSYEQYF
len: 17
d_gene: TRBD2
j_gene: TRBJ2-7
v_gene: TRBV7-2
abundance: -

CDR3nt: TGTGCCAGCAGCTTGGGACTAGCGGCTGACGAGCAGTACTTC
CDR3aa: CASSLGLAADEQYF
len: 14
d_gene: TRBD2
j_gene: TRBJ2-7
v_gene: TRBV7-9
abundance: -

CDR3nt: TGTGCCAGCAGCGTAGGACTAGCGGGAGTGGGAGAGCAGTACTTC
CDR3aa: CASSVGLAGVGEQYF
len: 15
d_gene: TRBD2
j_gene: TRBJ2-7
v_gene: TRBV9
abundance: -

CDR3nt: TGTGCCAGCAGTGAAGCGCGGGTCTTACAGGGCACTGAAGCTTTCTTT
CDR3aa: CASSEARVLQGTEAFF
len: 16
d_gene: -
j_gene: TRBJ1-1
v_gene: TRBV2
abundance: -

CDR3nt: TGTGCCAGCAGTACCGACAGGACCTATTCACCCCTCCACTTT
CDR3aa: CASSTDRTYSPLHF
len: 14
d_gene: -
j_gene: TRBJ1-6
v_gene: TRBV28
abundance: -

CDR3nt: TGTGCCAGCAGCCCCCTGCGGGGAAGGGATGAAAAACTGTTTTTT
CDR3aa: CASSPLRGRDEKLFF
len: 15
d_gene: -
j_gene: TRBJ1-4
v_gene: TRBV4-2
abundance: -

CDR3nt: TGCGCCAGCAGCAGAGGGACTAGCGGAACCTACGAGCAGTACTTC
CDR3aa: CASSRGTSGTYEQYF
len: 15
d_gene: TRBD2
j_gene: TRBJ2-7
v_gene: TRBV5-1
abundance: -

CDR3nt: TGTGCCAGCAGTCCCTTAACCGTACGCGGAAATGAGCAGTTCTTC
CDR3aa: CASSPLTVRGNEQFF
len: 15
d_gene: -
j_gene: TRBJ2-1
v_gene: TRBV6-2/TRBV6-3
abundance: once

CDR3nt: TGTGCCAGCAGCGTCGGTCTAGCGGCTAGCACAGATACGCAGTATTTT
CDR3aa: CASSVGLAASTDTQYF
len: 16
d_gene: TRBD2
j_gene: TRBJ2-3
v_gene: TRBV7-2
abundance: -

CDR3nt: TGTGCCAGCAGCAGATACAGGGCTAACTATGGCTACACCTTC
CDR3aa: CASSRYRANYGYTF
len: 14
d_gene: -
j_gene: TRBJ1-2
v_gene: TRBV7-9
abundance: -

CDR3nt: TGTGCCAGCAGCTTAGGGACATATGGGAACACTGAAGCTTTCTTT
CDR3aa: CASSLGTYGNTEAFF
len: 15
d_gene: -
j_gene: TRBJ1-1
v_gene: TRBV11-2
abundance: -

CDR3nt: TGTGCCAGCAGGACCCAGGGTAATCATTCACCCCTCCACTTT
CDR3aa: CASRTQGNHSPLHF
len: 14
d_gene: -
j_gene: TRBJ1-6
v_gene: TRBV2
abundance: -